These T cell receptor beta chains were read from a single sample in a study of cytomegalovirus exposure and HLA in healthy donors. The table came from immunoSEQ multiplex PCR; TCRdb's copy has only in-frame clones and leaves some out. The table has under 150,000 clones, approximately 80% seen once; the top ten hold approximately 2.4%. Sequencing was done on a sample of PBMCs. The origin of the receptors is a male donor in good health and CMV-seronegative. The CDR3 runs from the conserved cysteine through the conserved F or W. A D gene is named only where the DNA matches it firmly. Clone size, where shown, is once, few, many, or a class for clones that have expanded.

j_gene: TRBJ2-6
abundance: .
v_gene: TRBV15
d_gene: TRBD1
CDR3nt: TGTGCCACCAGCAGAGATCCAGGGACAGGGTCTGGGGCCAACGTCCTGACTTTC
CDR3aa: CATSRDPGTGSGANVLTF

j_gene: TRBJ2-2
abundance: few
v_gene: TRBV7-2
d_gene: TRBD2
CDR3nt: TGTGCCAGCAGCTTAGTCGCTAGCGGGGTCGGGGAGCTGTTTTTT
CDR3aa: CASSLVASGVGELFF

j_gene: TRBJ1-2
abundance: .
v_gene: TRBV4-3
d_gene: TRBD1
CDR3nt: TGCGCCAGCCGGGGACAGGGAAGCGGCTACACCTTC
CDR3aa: CASRGQGSGYTF

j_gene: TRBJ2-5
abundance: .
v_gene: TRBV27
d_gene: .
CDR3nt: TGTGCCAGCAGTTTCGTCGGAGGCGGGGAGACCCAGTACTTC
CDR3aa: CASSFVGGGETQYF

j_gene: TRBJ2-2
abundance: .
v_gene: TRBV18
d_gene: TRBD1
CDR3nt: TGTGCCAGCTCGTCACAGGGGAGCACCGGGGAGCTGTTTTTT
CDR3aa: CASSSQGSTGELFF

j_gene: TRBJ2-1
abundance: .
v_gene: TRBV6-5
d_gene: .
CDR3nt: TGTGCCAGCAGTTACTCGATCGGGGTCCTCTACAATGAGCAGTTCTTC
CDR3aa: CASSYSIGVLYNEQFF

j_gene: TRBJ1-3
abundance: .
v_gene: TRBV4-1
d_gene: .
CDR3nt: TGCGCCAGCAGCCAAGAAAAGGGGGCTGGAAACACCATATATTTT
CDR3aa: CASSQEKGAGNTIYF

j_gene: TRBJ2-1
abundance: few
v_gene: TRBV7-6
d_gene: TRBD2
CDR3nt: TGTGCCAGCCGGGGACTAGCGAACAATGAGCAGTTCTTC
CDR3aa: CASRGLANNEQFF

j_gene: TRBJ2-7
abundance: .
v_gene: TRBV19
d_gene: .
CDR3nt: TGTGCCAGTAGCGAGGGCGGCGAGCAGTACTTC
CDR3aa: CASSEGGEQYF

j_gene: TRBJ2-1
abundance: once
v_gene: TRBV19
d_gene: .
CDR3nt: TGTGCCAGTAGTATGGGACTCGACTACAATGAGCAGTTCTTC
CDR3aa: CASSMGLDYNEQFF

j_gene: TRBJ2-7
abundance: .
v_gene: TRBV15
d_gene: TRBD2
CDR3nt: TGTGCCACCAGCAGTCGGGGACTAGGCTACGAGCAGTACTTC
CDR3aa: CATSSRGLGYEQYF

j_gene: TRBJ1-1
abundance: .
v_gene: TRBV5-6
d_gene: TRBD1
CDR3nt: TGTGCCAGCAGCTGGGACAGATCGAACACTGAAGCTTTCTTT
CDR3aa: CASSWDRSNTEAFF

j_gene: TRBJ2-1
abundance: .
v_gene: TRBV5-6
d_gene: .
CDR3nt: TGTGCCAGCAGCTTGAGCGGGCGATACAATGAGCAGTTCTTC
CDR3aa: CASSLSGRYNEQFF

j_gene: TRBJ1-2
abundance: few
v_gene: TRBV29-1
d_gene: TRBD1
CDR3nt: TGCAGCGTGAGGCAGGGGGAGGATGTCTATGGCTACACCTTC
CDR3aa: CSVRQGEDVYGYTF

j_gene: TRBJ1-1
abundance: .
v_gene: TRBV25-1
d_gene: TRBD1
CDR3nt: TGTGCCAGCAGTGAATTGGTGGACAGGGGGCCGGGAACTGAAGCTTTCTTT
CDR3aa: CASSELVDRGPGTEAFF

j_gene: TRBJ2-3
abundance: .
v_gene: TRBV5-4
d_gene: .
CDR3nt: TGTGCCAGCAGCTTGAGCGGCCGTTGGGATACGCAGTATTTT
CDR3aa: CASSLSGRWDTQYF

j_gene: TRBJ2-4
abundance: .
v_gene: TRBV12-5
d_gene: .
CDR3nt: TGTGCTAGTGGTAGATCAGCAGGGGCGAACATTCAGTACTTC
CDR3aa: CASGRSAGANIQYF

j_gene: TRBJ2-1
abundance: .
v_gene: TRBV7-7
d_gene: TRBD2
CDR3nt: TGTGCTAGCAGCTTAGGGGTACTAGCGGGAGTCACTGAGCAGTTCTTC
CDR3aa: CASSLGVLAGVTEQFF

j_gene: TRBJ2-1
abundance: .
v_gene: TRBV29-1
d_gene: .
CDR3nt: TGCAGCGTTGCGGGAACCCCCCGGTACAATGAGCAGTTCTTC
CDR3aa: CSVAGTPRYNEQFF

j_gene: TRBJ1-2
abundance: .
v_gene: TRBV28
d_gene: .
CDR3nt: TGTGCCAGCAGTTCCCCCCCCGGGACACCTAACTATGGCTACACCTTC
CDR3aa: CASSSPPGTPNYGYTF

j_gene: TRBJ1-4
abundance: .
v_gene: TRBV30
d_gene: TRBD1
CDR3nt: TGTGCCTTCGCGGTGGGACAGGGGGATGAAAAACTGTTTTTT
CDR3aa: CAFAVGQGDEKLFF

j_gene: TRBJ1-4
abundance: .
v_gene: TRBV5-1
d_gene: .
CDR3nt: TGCGCCAGCAGCTTGGAGGGGGGGGCGCATGAAAAACTGTTTTTT
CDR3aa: CASSLEGGAHEKLFF

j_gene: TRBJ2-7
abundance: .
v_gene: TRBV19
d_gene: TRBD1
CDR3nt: TGTGCCAGTAGTGGGCAGGGGGCTTTTGAGCAGTACTTC
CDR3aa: CASSGQGAFEQYF

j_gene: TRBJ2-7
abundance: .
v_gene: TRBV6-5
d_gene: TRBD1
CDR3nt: TGTGCCAGCAGTCCCGGGACAGGGGACCACGAGCAGTACTTC
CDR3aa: CASSPGTGDHEQYF

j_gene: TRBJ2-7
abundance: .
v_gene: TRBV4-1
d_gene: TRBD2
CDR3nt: TGCGCCAGCAGCCAAGCCCCGCTGGGCGGGAGTTACGAGCAGTACTTC
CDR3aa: CASSQAPLGGSYEQYF

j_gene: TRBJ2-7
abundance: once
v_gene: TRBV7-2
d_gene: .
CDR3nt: TGTGCCAGCAGCTTAGTTAGTCAGGGCTCGGGTGAGCAGTACTTC
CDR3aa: CASSLVSQGSGEQYF

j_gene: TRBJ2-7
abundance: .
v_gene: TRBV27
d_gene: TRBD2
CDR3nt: TGTGCCAGCAGTCCGGGACTAGCGGCCTCCTACGAGCAGTACTTC
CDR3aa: CASSPGLAASYEQYF

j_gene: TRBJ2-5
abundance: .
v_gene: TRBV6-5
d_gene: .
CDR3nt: TGTGCCAGCAGTTCTCGACGGGAGCAGTACTTC
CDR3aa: CASSSRREQYF

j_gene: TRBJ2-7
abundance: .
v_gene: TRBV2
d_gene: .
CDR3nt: TGTGCCAGCAGTGAAAGTGGGAGCTACGAGCAGTACTTC
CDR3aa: CASSESGSYEQYF